The TCR beta chain described here comes from a study of blood T cell repertoires in COVID-19. About the research overall: Italy, Spain and the United States were the sources of the convalescent and acute COVID-19 samples. PBMCs, B-cell-depleted T cells, or T cells were the source of the cDNA or gDNA that made up the material.

In the original analysis: Nucleated cell counts were estimated from reference gene primer amplification. Using immunoSEQ multiplex PCR, the repertoire was profiled, and TCRdb retains in-frame clones only, with some absent. Clone size and V and J calls were adopted from that table, with D and trimming inferred from the DNA. This sample has approximately 150,000 clones; 88% occur once, and the top ten carry roughly 2.2%. Sequencing used peripheral blood. This receptor was obtained from a man between 65 and 79 years old with active COVID-19.

This chain's CDR3 is CASRIVQGAEAFF. The CDR3 DNA reads TGCGCCAGCCGAATTGTCCAGGGCGCTGAAGCTTTCTTT. The rearrangement joins TRBV4-1 to TRBJ1-1; TRBD1 might be the D (5 bases). The CDR3 extends over 13 amino acids. Trimming took 8 bases from V and 6 from J, leaving 16 bases between them. Looked up from germline, CDR1 is MGHRA and CDR2 is YSYEKL.